The TCR beta chain under discussion was sequenced for a study of cytomegalovirus exposure and HLA in healthy donors. The overall study: A preliminary data release comprised roughly 85 million unique TCRs obtained from HLA-typed donors.

A multiplex PCR was run with 60 Vbeta primers and 13 Jbeta primers. Using immunoSEQ multiplex PCR, the repertoire was profiled, and TCRdb retains in-frame clones only, with some absent. Of some 170,000 clones in the sample, 77% are singletons; the top ten hold 1.5% to 2%. Germline assignment: CDR1 SGHRS and CDR2 YFSETQ. The CDR3 length is 14 residues. V lost 0 bases, J lost 3 bases, and 9 bases lay in between. The sample holds one count of this clone. The sequencing sample was made of PBMCs. The V and J genes are TRBV5-1 and TRBJ1-2; D is possibly TRBD1 (5 bases). The source is a woman in her twenties or thirties in good health and CMV-seronegative. The CDR3 DNA sequence: TGCGCCAGCAGCTTGGATGGCAGGGACTATGGCTACACCTTC. Encoded protein: CASSLDGRDYGYTF.